This T cell receptor (beta chain) was identified in a study of vaccination and CD4 T cells after COVID-19. Study-level findings and limits: Spike mono-reactive status applied to 304 of 307 vaccine-specific clones in convalescent patients.

The treatment: roughly 11-day PBMC culture with coronavirus spike peptide pools or control peptides (ViraFEST assay). Before TCRs were sequenced, ViraFEST expanded antigen-specific T cells with peptide pools. CDR3 length equals 18 residues. J was trimmed by 8 bases and V by 5 bases; bases with no gene match: 20. Germline V lookup: CDR1 SGHVS, CDR2 FQNEAQ. About this clonotype: The antigen is unknown.

Once obtained from cultured CD4+ T cells, the DNA was sequenced using the Oncomine TCR Beta short-read assay. Cultured CD4+ T cells yielded the extracted genomic DNA. TCRdb analysed the PCR reads with MiXCR anew, one entry per CDR3 protein. The sample lists more than 13,000 distinct CDR3 sequences; under 55% were seen once. Source: CD4+ T cells from blood, cultured in vitro, taken before SARS-CoV-2 vaccination. This sequence joins TRBV7-8 and TRBJ2-4; TRBD2 aligns across 8 bases. This receptor was obtained from a human donor who had recovered from COVID-19. As DNA, the CDR3 is TGTGCCAGCAGCCCCGAGCGAGGCGGGAGGCAGAGGGGCTACATTCAGTACTTC. Translating gives CASSPERGGRQRGYIQYF.